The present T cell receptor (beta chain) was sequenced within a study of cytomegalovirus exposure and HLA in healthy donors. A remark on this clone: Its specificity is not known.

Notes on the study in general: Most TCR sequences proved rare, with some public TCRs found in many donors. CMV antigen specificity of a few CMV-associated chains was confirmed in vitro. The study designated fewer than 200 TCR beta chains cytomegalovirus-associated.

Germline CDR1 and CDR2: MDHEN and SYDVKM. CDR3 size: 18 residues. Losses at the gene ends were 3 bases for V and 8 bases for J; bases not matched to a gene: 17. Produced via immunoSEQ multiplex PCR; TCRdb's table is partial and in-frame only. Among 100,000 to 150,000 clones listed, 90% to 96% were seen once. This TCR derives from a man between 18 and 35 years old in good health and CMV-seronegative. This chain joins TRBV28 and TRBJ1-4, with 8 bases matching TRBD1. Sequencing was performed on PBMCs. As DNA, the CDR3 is TGTGCCAGCAGTTTCGACAGGACAGGGTTAGAGGGAGTCGAAAAACTGTTTTTT. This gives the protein CASSFDRTGLEGVEKLFF.